This paragraph covers one T cell receptor beta chain sequence. The antigen is not known. The CDR3 covers 14 residues. V gave up 8 bases and J gave up 8 bases; unmatched junction bases: 11. CDR1 MNHNY and CDR2 SVGAGI come from the germline V gene (reference sequence). The sample is drawn from a study of cytomegalovirus exposure and HLA in healthy donors. Study outcomes and limitations: The only immune exposure information that was available was CMV serostatus. The authors listed 150 to 200 TCR beta chains as cytomegalovirus-associated. Indistinguishability led to the exclusion of some V segments, TRBV6-2 and TRBV6-3 included.

The PCR employed 60 Vbeta primers together with 13 Jbeta primers. TCRdb's copy holds only in-frame clones and misses some; the assay was immunoSEQ multiplex PCR. The table shows tens of thousands of clones, with over 70% occurring only once. This sequence originates from a male donor in good health and CMV-seropositive. The sample was PBMCs. V is TRBV6-6 and J is TRBJ1-2; 10 bases line up with TRBD1. CDR3 coding DNA: TGTGCCAGCCACCCGACAGGGGGCGCGAAAGGCTACACCTTC. The encoded protein is CASHPTGGAKGYTF.